Below, 28 T cell receptor beta chains from the same sample are listed, as sequenced in a study of cytomegalovirus exposure and HLA in healthy donors. The PCR used 60 Vbeta and 13 Jbeta primers. Repertoires were generated with immunoSEQ multiplex PCR, while TCRdb's copy carries only in-frame clones and drops some. The data contain roughly 120,000 clones, roughly two thirds of them singletons. Material: PBMCs. The receptors come from a man younger than 40 in good health and CMV-seropositive.

J is TRBJ2-7 and V is TRBV20-1; TRBD1 is a possible D gene (6 bases). In germline, CDR1 is DFQATT, CDR2 SNEGSKA (reference sequence). The CDR3 runs 11 residues. Trimming removed 7 bases from V and 6 bases from J, with 13 bases in between. The CDR3 DNA is TGCAGTGTCAGGGGTTCGGGCGAGCAGTACTTC. Translation: CSVRGSGEQYF.

The chain is built from TRBV9 and TRBJ2-3; 7 bases align to TRBD1. V lost 4 bases, J lost 5 bases, and 13 bases stayed unmatched. This CDR3 is built from 16 residues. CDR1 is SGDLS, CDR2 YYNGEE, per germline. CDR3 loop: CASSPSRQGRRDTQYF. The CDR3 DNA follows: TGTGCCAGCAGCCCCTCCCGACAGGGAAGAAGAGATACGCAGTATTTT.

This chain connects TRBV5-8 to TRBJ2-1; 10 positions match TRBD1. The CDR3 has 16 residues. V shed 4 bases and J 8 bases; nucleotides not matched to a gene: 12. The germline V gene has CDR1 SGHTS and CDR2 YDEGEE. CDR3 sequence: CASSPGTGEGGYEQFF. The CDR3 bases are TGTGCCAGCAGCCCGGGGACAGGGGAAGGGGGGTATGAGCAGTTCTTC.

The CDR3 DNA reads TGTGCCAGTAGTATATCAGGGGCTGAAGCTTTCTTT. Its translation is CASSISGAEAFF. The chain joins TRBV19 to TRBJ1-1; tentative D call: TRBD1 (6 bases). The CDR3 loop spans 12 amino acids. Germline CDR1 reads LNHDA; CDR2 reads SQIVND (reference sequence). Trimming pared 2 bases from V and 6 bases from J, leaving 7 bases between. Supplemented by reference TRBV19 and TRBJ1-1, the full variable domain reads DGGITQSPKYLFRKEGQNVTLSCEQNLNHDAMYWYRQDPGQGLRLIYYSQIVNDFQKGDIAEGYSVSREKKESFPLTVTSAQKNPTAFYLCASSISGAEAFFGQGTRLTVV.

This clone was detected a few times. V and J are TRBV2 and TRBJ2-4; 12 bases are shared with TRBD1. In germline, CDR1 is SNHLY, CDR2 FYNNEI. The CDR3 is made up of 15 amino acids. V dropped 6 bases and J dropped 7; count of bases not matched to a gene: 7. The CDR3 spells CASRKRGTGGNIQYF. Written as DNA, the CDR3 is TGTGCCAGCAGAAAAAGGGGGACAGGGGGCAACATTCAGTACTTC.

The gene calls are TRBV29-1 and TRBJ2-1; D might be TRBD2 (6 bases). Trimming cost V 6 bases and J 4 bases, with 19 bases left between them. The germline V gene has CDR1 SQVTM and CDR2 ANQGSEA. This CDR3 has 15 amino acids. CDR3 region: CSVSLGGAHYNEQFF. DNA of the CDR3: TGCAGCGTGTCCCTCGGGGGAGCCCATTACAATGAGCAGTTCTTC.

The V call is TRBV9, the J call TRBJ2-4, with 7 bases matching TRBD1. Per germline, CDR1 SGDLS and CDR2 YYNGEE. J lost 5 bases, V lost 3 bases, and 14 bases had no gene match. The CDR3 is 17 residues long. This CDR3 reads CASSATPSGQSQNIQYF. DNA of the CDR3: TGTGCCAGCAGCGCTACCCCCTCGGGACAGTCACAAAACATTCAGTACTTC.

The chain joins TRBV21-1 to TRBJ2-3; TRBD1 reflects the table's D call only, with no check against the DNA. TRBV21-1 has pseudogene status. The CDR3 totals 16 residues. Written as DNA, the CDR3 is TGTGCCAGCAGCAAAGTTCCGGGACAGCGCACAGATACGCAGTATTTT. Its translation is CASSKVPGQRTDTQYF.

The chain couples TRBV5-4 to TRBJ2-3, with 12 positions matching TRBD1. The CDR3 runs 19 residues. After removal of 3 bases from V and 4 bases from J, the junction contained 15 bases not matched to a gene. Germline-derived CDR1 and CDR2 are SGHNT and YYREEE (reference sequence). The DNA of the CDR3 is TGTGCCAGCAGCTCCCTATATGGGACAGGGGGCTACGTCTCAGATACGCAGTATTTT. Amino acids: CASSSLYGTGGYVSDTQYF.

This clone was detected once. CDR3 region: CASREGGEVETQYF. The CDR3 DNA sequence: TGTGCCAGCAGAGAAGGGGGAGAGGTGGAGACCCAGTACTTC. V gene TRBV28 combines with J gene TRBJ2-5; the D gene is possibly TRBD1 (6 bases). This CDR3 region has 14 residues. Germline V lookup: CDR1 MDHEN, CDR2 SYDVKM. Trimming removed 6 bases at V and 5 bases at J, with 16 bases between.

The chain employs TRBV5-1 and TRBJ2-5, with 11 bases aligning to TRBD2. The J segment lost 5 bases and the V segment lost 4 bases, leaving 13 bases of the junction unmatched. This CDR3 has 17 amino acids. CDR1 and CDR2 (germline): SGHRS, YFSETQ. CDR3 sequence (DNA): TGCGCCAGCAGCGTCGTTATAGCGGGAGGGCTGGGGGAGACCCAGTACTTC. This codes for CASSVVIAGGLGETQYF.

V is TRBV5-5 and J is TRBJ1-5, with unresolved D. With 4 bases removed from V and 5 bases from J, the gap between germline ends came to 22 bases. The germline CDR1 and CDR2 sequences are SGHKS and YYEKEE (reference sequence). This CDR3 is 17 amino acids long. CDR3 region: CASSPFSTVRLHQPQHF. CDR3 nucleotide sequence: TGTGCCAGCAGCCCTTTCTCCACAGTCAGGCTCCATCAGCCCCAGCATTTT.

The chain joins TRBV6-6 to TRBJ2-3, with 10 positions matching TRBD2. Germline loops: CDR1 MNHNY, CDR2 SVGAGI (reference sequence). This CDR3 is built from 16 residues. The V gene end was trimmed by 6 bases and the J gene end by 4 bases; junction bases not matched to a gene: 10. The chain's CDR3 is CASRSTSGTKPDTQYF. The CDR3 DNA reads TGTGCCAGCAGGAGTACTAGCGGGACGAAGCCAGATACGCAGTATTTT.

V is TRBV29-1 and J is TRBJ2-3; 7 nucleotides line up with TRBD1. The CDR3 loop spans 15 amino acids. The J segment lost 2 bases and the V segment lost 8 bases, leaving 13 bases of the junction unmatched. Germline V lookup: CDR1 SQVTM, CDR2 ANQGSEA. This CDR3 reads CSYRGLHPPTDTQYF. Written as DNA, the CDR3 is TGCAGCTACAGGGGCCTCCACCCTCCCACAGATACGCAGTATTTT.

The chain carries TRBV7-9 and TRBJ2-1; TRBD2 might be the D (6 bases). Germline CDR1 and CDR2: SEHNR and FQNEAQ (reference sequence). Deletions cut 6 bases from V and 10 bases from J, with 16 bases between. CDR3 size: 13 residues. CDR3 in amino acids: CASSYSGRSEQFF. In nucleotides, the CDR3 is TGTGCCAGCAGTTATAGCGGCCGGAGCGAGCAGTTCTTC.

The rearrangement uses TRBV28 and TRBJ2-1, with TRBD1 matching over 7 bases. The CDR3 loop spans 15 amino acids. V shed 8 bases, J shed 2 bases, and the junction held 9 bases outside the gene matches. The germline CDR1 and CDR2 sequences are MDHEN and SYDVKM. The CDR3 reads CASGVDRVPYNEQFF. The CDR3 nucleotides are TGTGCCAGCGGGGTTGACAGGGTCCCCTACAATGAGCAGTTCTTC.

The chain has TRBV20-1 and TRBJ1-1; D is uncertain. This CDR3 has 11 amino acids. Germline loops: CDR1 DFQATT, CDR2 SNEGSKA (reference sequence). The V and J ends lost 3 bases and 10 bases respectively, with 12 bases between them. CDR3 protein: CSASITEGAFF. The DNA of the CDR3 is TGCAGTGCTAGTATAACGGAGGGAGCTTTCTTT.

V usage is TRBV5-4 and J usage is TRBJ2-3, with D uncertain. Germline CDR1 is SGHNT and CDR2 is YYREEE (reference sequence). Trimming left V 2 bases short and J 2 bases short, with 12 bases between. This CDR3 region has 15 residues. In DNA, the CDR3 is TGTGCCAGCAGCTTTAGTCCGACAATCACAGATACGCAGTATTTT. Protein: CASSFSPTITDTQYF. Variable domain in full (rest from reference TRBV5-4 and TRBJ2-3): ETGVTQSPTHLIKTRGQQVTLRCSSQSGHNTVSWYQQALGQGPQFIFQYYREEENGRGNFPPRFSGLQFPNYSSELNVNALELDDSALYLCASSFSPTITDTQYFGPGTRLTVL.

The chain links TRBV18 to TRBJ1-1; maybe TRBD1 (5 bases). Germline values: CDR1 KGHSH, CDR2 LQKENI. Trimming removed 0 bases from V and 2 bases from J, with 13 bases in between. The CDR3 is 16 amino acids. Here the CDR3 DNA reads TGTGCCAGCTCACCACCTGGACACGGGCTCAACACTGAAGCTTTCTTT. It is translated as CASSPPGHGLNTEAFF.

This sequence joins TRBV5-1 and TRBJ1-3, with D maybe TRBD1 (5 bases). Trimming removed 4 bases from V and 1 base from J, with 9 bases in between. CDR1 and CDR2 from the germline V gene are SGHRS and YFSETQ. The CDR3 has 14 amino acids. The CDR3 loop reads CASSQTGSGNTIYF. CDR3 nucleotides: TGCGCCAGCAGCCAAACAGGATCTGGAAACACCATATATTTT.

The J gene is TRBJ2-2, the V gene TRBV5-1; maybe TRBD2 (6 bases). V lost 1 base to trimming and J lost 3 bases, with 13 bases between them. There are 16 residues in the CDR3. Germline values: CDR1 SGHRS, CDR2 YFSETQ. The CDR3 DNA is TGCGCCAGCAGCTTGTCGTTTAGCGGATACACCGGGGAGCTGTTTTTT. Translated: CASSLSFSGYTGELFF.

In the case of this clone: Its ends do not fully match the called genes, so a read error is possible. The chain uses TRBV11-1 and TRBJ2-7; perhaps TRBD2 as D (5 bases). The CDR3 extends over 12 amino acids. Germline CDR1 is SGHAT and CDR2 is FQDESV (reference sequence). CDR3 DNA: TGTGCCACCCCCCTGAAGCGGACTGGGAACTCCTTC. Its protein product is CATPLKRTGNSF.

The CDR3 region has the DNA TGTGCCAGCAGCTTAGTACAGGGGAAGTCCTACGAGCAGTACTTC. This codes for CASSLVQGKSYEQYF. J is TRBJ2-5 and V is TRBV11-2; TRBD1 agrees at 7 bases. The J call may be in error: the DNA end matches TRBJ2-7 better. Germline loops: CDR1 SGHAT, CDR2 FQNNGV. This CDR3 region has 15 residues.

V gene TRBV6-1 combines with J gene TRBJ2-3; TRBD2 matches 12 bases. CDR3 length: 17 amino acids. V lost 3 bases, J lost 0 bases, and 4 bases stayed unmatched. The germline gives CDR1 MNHNS, CDR2 SASEGT. The DNA for the CDR3 is TGTGCCAGCAGTGACCCACTAGCGGGAGGAAGCACAGATACGCAGTATTTT. Protein: CASSDPLAGGSTDTQYF.

The genes are TRBV7-9 and TRBJ2-7; 8 nucleotides agree with TRBD1. This CDR3 contains 15 residues. V lost 8 bases to trimming and J lost 2 bases; unmatched junction nucleotides: 11. Germline V gene sequence: CDR1 SEHNR, CDR2 FQNEAQ (reference sequence). The CDR3 protein is CASARMDRETYEQYF. The CDR3, as DNA: TGTGCCAGCGCCCGAATGGACAGGGAGACCTACGAGCAGTACTTC.

J is TRBJ2-1 and V is TRBV19, with D perhaps matching TRBD1 (5 bases). Germline V lookup: CDR1 LNHDA, CDR2 SQIVND (reference sequence). The CDR3 extends over 16 amino acids. Trimming left V 7 bases short and J 4 bases short, with 20 bases between. CDR3 region: CASMGLLPGIYNEQFF. The CDR3, as DNA: TGTGCCAGTATGGGGCTTCTACCCGGAATTTACAATGAGCAGTTCTTC.

This rearrangement joins TRBV5-1 to TRBJ1-1, with 7 bases that match TRBD1. The trim removed 1 base at V and 1 base at J, leaving 7 bases unmatched. This CDR3 is built from 16 residues. The germline V gene encodes CDR1 SGHRS and CDR2 YFSETQ. This chain's CDR3 is CASSLTPGQRNTEAFF. The CDR3 DNA reads TGCGCCAGCAGCTTGACGCCGGGACAGAGGAACACTGAAGCTTTCTTT.

The V call is TRBV7-3, the J call TRBJ2-3, with 11 bases fitting TRBD2. Germline assignment: CDR1 SGHTA and CDR2 FQGTGA. The CDR3 consists of 17 residues. With 6 bases clipped from V and 0 bases from J, the junction kept 8 bases outside the gene matches. The CDR3 sequence is CASSRLAGGPSTDTQYF. DNA for the CDR3: TGTGCCAGCAGTAGATTAGCGGGAGGGCCCAGCACAGATACGCAGTATTTT.